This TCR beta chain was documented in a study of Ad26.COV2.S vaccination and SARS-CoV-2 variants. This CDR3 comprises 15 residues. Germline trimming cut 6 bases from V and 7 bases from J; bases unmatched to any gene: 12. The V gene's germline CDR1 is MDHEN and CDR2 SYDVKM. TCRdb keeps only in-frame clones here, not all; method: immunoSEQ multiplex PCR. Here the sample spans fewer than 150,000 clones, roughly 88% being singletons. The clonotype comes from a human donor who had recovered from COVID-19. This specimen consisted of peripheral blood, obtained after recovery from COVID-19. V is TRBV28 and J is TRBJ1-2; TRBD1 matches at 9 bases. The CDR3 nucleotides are TGTGCCAGCAGCGTCCCTCCGGGACAGGGAAGTGGCTACACCTTC. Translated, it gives CASSVPPGQGSGYTF.